This T cell receptor (beta chain) was identified in a study of shared clonotypes between healthy human individuals. About the research overall: Each donor's CD8 memory used one plate, CD8 naive two, each CD4 subset three. General observations from the study: A generally larger estimated richness was seen in naive subsets than in memory subsets.

The data were produced by immunoSEQ multiplex PCR, yet TCRdb's version contains in-frame clones alone and is incomplete. The sample includes over 850,000 clones, roughly 74% of them seen just once. Worth noting for this clone: Its antigen remains unknown.

The CDR3 runs to 15 residues. V lost 5 bases, J lost 0 bases, and 10 bases lay in between. Germline V gene sequence: CDR1 SGHVS, CDR2 FQNEAQ. The sequenced material came from memory CD4+ T cells from PBMCs. Subset described: CD45RA-negative fraction. This receptor was identified in a young man in good health. Some clones in this sample may be carry-over from other donors' samples. The J gene is TRBJ2-2, the V gene TRBV7-8, with TRBD1 as a possible D gene (5 bases). The CDR3 sequence: CASSPDTANTGELFF. For the CDR3, the DNA is TGTGCCAGCAGCCCGGACACAGCGAACACCGGGGAGCTGTTTTTT.